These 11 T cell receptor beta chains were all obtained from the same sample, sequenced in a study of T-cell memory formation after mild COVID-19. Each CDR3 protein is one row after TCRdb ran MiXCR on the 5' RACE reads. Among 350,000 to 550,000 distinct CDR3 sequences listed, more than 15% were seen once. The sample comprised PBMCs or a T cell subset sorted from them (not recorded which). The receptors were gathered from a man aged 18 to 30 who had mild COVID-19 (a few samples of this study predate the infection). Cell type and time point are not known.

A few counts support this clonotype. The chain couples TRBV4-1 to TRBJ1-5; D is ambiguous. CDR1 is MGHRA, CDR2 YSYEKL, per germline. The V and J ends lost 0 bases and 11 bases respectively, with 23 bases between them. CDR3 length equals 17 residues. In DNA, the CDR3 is TGCGCCAGCAGCCAAGATCAGGCGACGGAGCAATCGTTAGCCCAGCATTTT. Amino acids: CASSQDQATEQSLAQHF.

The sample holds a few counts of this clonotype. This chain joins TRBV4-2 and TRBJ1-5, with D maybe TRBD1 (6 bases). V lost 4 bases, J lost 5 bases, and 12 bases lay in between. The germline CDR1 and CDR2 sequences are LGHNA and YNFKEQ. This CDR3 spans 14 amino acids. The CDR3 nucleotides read TGTGCCAGCAGCCTACAGGGACCTCATCAGCCCCAGCATTTT. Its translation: CASSLQGPHQPQHF.

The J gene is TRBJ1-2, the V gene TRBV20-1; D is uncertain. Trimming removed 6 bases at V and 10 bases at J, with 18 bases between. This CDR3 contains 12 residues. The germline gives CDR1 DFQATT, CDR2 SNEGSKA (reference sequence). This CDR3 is CSASSTHNFYTF. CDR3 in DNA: TGCAGTGCCTCATCCACTCATAACTTCTACACCTTC.

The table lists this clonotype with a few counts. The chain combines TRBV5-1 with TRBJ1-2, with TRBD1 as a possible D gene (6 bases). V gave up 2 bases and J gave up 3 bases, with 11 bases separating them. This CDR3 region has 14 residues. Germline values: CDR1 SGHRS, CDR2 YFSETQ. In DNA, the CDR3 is TGCGCCAGCAGCTTTAACCCAGGGGACTATGGCTACACCTTC. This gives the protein CASSFNPGDYGYTF. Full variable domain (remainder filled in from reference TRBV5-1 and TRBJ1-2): KAGVTQTPRYLIKTRGQQVTLSCSPISGHRSVSWYQQTPGQGLQFLFEYFSETQRNKGNFPGRFSGRQFSNSRSEMNVSTLELGDSALYLCASSFNPGDYGYTFGSGTRLTVV.

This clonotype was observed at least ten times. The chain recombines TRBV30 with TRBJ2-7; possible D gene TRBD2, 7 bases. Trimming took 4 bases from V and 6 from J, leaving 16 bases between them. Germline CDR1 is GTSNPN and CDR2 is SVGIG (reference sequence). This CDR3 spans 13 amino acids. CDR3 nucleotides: TGTGCCTGGACATGGGGGGGCGCGTCCGAGCAGTACTTC. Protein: CAWTWGGASEQYF.

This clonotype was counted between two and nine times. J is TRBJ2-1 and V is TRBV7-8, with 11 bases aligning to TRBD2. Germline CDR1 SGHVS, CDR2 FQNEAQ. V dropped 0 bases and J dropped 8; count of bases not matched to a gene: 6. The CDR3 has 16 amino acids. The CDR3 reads CASSLAPSGGKDEQFF. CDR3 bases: TGTGCCAGCAGCTTAGCACCTAGCGGGGGGAAGGATGAGCAGTTCTTC.

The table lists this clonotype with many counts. The CDR3 region has the DNA TGTGCCAGCAGTTTAATAGCGGGGGGGCCAGATACGCAGTATTTT. It yields the protein CASSLIAGGPDTQYF. J is TRBJ2-3 and V is TRBV27, with 11 positions matching TRBD2. After removal of 2 bases from V and 4 bases from J, the junction contained 2 bases not matched to a gene. There are 15 residues in the CDR3. CDR1 is MNHEY, CDR2 SMNVEV, per germline (reference sequence).

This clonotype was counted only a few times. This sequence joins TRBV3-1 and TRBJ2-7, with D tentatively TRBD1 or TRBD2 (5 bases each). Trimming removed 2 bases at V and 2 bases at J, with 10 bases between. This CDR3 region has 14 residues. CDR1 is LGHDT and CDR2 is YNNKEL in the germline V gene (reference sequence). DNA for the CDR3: TGTGCCAGCAGCCAATATCGAGGGGCCTACGAGCAGTACTTC. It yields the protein CASSQYRGAYEQYF.

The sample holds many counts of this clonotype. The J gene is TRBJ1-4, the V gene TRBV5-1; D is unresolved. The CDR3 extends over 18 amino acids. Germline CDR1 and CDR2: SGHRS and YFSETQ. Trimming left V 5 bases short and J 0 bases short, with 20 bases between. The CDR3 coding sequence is TGCGCCAGCAGTGATGCTCTGCGAACTATTGCAACTAATGAAAAACTGTTTTTT. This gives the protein CASSDALRTIATNEKLFF.

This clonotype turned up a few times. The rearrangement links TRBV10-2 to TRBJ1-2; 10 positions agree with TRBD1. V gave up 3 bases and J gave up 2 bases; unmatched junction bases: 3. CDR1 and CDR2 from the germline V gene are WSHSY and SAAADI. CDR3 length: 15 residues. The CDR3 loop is CASSEPGQGNYGYTF. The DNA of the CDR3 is TGCGCCAGCAGTGAACCGGGACAGGGGAACTATGGCTACACCTTC.

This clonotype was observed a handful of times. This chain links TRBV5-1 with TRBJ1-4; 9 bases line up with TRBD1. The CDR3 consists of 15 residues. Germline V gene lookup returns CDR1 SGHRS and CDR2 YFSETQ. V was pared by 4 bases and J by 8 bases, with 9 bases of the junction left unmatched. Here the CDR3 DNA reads TGCGCCAGCAGCACCACCGGGACAGGGCGAGAAAAACTGTTTTTT. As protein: CASSTTGTGREKLFF.